The clone carrying this TCR beta chain was detected ten times or more. Its antigen is unidentified. The record originates from a study of neurological immune-mediated disorders. This CDR3 spans 14 amino acids. Trimming left V 5 bases short and J 5 bases short, with 12 bases between. CDR1 SGHAT and CDR2 FQNNGV come from the germline V gene. Via MiXCR, TCRdb re-called the 5' RACE reads, giving one row per CDR3 protein. The table has 65,000 to 85,000 distinct CDR3 sequences, about 3% seen once. General study findings and limits: The most TCR clonal expansion was seen in HTLV-1-associated myelopathy, and the least was seen in multiple sclerosis, which fell below healthy controls.

The chain carries TRBV11-2 and TRBJ1-4; maybe TRBD1 (5 bases). The sequence came from a woman in her fifties or sixties with multiple sclerosis. The material sequenced was PBMCs. The CDR3, as DNA: TGTGCCAGCAGCCCACTGGGGGGGAATGAAAAACTGTTTTTT. This translates into CASSPLGGNEKLFF.